This T cell receptor (beta chain) was documented in a study of cytomegalovirus exposure and HLA in healthy donors. The PCR made use of 60 Vbeta and 13 Jbeta primers. TCRdb keeps only in-frame clones here, not all; method: immunoSEQ multiplex PCR. This specimen shows about 62,000 clones; the ten leading clones hold around 5%. Germline CDR1 and CDR2: SGHRS and YFSETQ. The CDR3 is 16 amino acids. The J segment lost 0 bases and the V segment lost 4 bases, leaving 9 bases of the junction unmatched. The sample consisted of PBMCs. This sequence joins TRBV5-1 and TRBJ1-1; 7 bases line up with TRBD1. This clonotype originated in a young man in good health and CMV-seropositive. The CDR3 loop reads CASSQGQPRMNTEAFF. The CDR3 bases are TGCGCCAGCAGCCAGGGACAGCCTCGCATGAACACTGAAGCTTTCTTT.